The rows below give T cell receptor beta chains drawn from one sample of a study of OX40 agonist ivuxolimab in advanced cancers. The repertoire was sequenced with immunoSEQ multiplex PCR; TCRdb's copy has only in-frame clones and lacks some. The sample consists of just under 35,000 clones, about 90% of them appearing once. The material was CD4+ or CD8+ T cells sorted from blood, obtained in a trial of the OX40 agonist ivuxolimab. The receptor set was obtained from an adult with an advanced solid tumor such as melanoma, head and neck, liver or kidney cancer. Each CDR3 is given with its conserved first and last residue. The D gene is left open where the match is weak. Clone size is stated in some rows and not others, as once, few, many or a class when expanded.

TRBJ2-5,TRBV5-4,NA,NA,TGTGCCAGCAGCGCGGGACTTTGGGGAGAGACCCAGTACTTC,CASSAGLWGETQYF
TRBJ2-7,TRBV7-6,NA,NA,TGTGCCAGCAGCCCAGGGGGGTCGAGTGGCTACGAGCAGTACTTC,CASSPGGSSGYEQYF
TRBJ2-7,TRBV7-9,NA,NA,TGTGCCAGCAGCCCTGGCCACGAGCAGTACTTC,CASSPGHEQYF
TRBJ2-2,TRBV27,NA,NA,TGTGCCAGCAGTGCGACTAGTGCCGGGGAGCTGTTTTTT,CASSATSAGELFF
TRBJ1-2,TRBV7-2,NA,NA,TGTGCCAGCAGCTTAGGGGGGTTCTCGTATGGCTACACCTTC,CASSLGGFSYGYTF
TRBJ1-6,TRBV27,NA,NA,TGTGCCAGCAGTACAATAGCCCTCGGCAGGGAGCGCTCACCCCTCCACTTT,CASSTIALGRERSPLHF
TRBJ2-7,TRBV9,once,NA,TGTGCCAGCAGCCCCCCTCAGGGCCCCCTCGAGCAGTACTTC,CASSPPQGPLEQYF
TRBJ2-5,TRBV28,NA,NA,TGTGCCAGCAGTCCGACGACGTTCCAAGAGACCCAGTACTTC,CASSPTTFQETQYF
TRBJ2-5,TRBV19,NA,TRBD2,TGTGCCAGTAGTTTAGGACTAGCGCCCTCGGGAACCCAGTACTTC,CASSLGLAPSGTQYF
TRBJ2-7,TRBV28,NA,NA,TGTGCCAGCAGTTTATTATACTCAAGCTCCTACGAGCAGTACTTC,CASSLLYSSSYEQYF
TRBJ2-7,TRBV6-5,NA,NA,TGTGCCAGCAGTTTGACGGTGAGCTCCTACGAGCAGTACTTC,CASSLTVSSYEQYF